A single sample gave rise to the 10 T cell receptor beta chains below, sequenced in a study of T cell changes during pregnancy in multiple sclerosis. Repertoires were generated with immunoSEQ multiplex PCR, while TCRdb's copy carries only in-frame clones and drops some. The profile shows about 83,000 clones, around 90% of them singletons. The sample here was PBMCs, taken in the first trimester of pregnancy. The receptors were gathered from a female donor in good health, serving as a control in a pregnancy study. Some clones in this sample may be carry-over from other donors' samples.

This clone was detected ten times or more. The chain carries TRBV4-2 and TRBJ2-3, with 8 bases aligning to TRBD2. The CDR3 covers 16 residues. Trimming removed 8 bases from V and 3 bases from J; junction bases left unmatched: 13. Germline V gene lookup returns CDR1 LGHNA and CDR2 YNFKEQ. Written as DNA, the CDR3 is TGTGCCAGCGGAACCGGGGGGGAGGGCCGGACAGATACGCAGTATTTT. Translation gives CASGTGGEGRTDTQYF.

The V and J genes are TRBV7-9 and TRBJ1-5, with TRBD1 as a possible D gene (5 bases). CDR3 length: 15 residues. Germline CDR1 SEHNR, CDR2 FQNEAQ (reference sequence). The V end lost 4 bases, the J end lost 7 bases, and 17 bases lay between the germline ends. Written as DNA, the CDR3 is TGTGCCAGCAGCTCAGGGTCTTCTACCCTACAGCCCCAGCATTTT. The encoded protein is CASSSGSSTLQPQHF. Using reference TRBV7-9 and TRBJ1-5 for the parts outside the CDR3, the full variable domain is DTGVSQNPRHKITKRGQNVTFRCDPISEHNRLYWYRQTLGQGPEFLTYFQNEAQLEKSRLLSDRFSAERPKGSFSTLEIQRTEQGDSAMYLCASSSGSSTLQPQHFGDGTRLSIL.

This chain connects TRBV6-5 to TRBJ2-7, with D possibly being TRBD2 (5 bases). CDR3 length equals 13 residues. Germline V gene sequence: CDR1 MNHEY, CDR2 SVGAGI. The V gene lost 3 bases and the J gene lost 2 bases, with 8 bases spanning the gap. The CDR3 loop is CASSYGRPYEQYF. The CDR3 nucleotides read TGTGCCAGCAGTTATGGGAGACCCTACGAGCAGTACTTC.

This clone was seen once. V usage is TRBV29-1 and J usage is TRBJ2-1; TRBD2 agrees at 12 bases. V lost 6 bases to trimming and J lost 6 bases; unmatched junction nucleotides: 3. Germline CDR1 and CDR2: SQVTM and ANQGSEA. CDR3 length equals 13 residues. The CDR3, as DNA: TGCAGCGTCCGGACTAGCGGGATCAATGAGCAGTTCTTC. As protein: CSVRTSGINEQFF.

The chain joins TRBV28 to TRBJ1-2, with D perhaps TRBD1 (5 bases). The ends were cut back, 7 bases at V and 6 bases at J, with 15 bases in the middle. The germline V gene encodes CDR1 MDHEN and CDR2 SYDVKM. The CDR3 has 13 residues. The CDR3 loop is CASNRLAGDGYTF. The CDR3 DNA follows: TGTGCCAGCAACAGGTTGGCAGGCGATGGCTACACCTTC.

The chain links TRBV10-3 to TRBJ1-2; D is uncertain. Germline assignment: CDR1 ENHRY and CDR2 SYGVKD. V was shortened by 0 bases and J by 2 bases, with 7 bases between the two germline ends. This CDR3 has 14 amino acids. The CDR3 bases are TGTGCCATCAGTGAGTCGGCAGGCAACTATGGCTACACCTTC. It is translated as CAISESAGNYGYTF.

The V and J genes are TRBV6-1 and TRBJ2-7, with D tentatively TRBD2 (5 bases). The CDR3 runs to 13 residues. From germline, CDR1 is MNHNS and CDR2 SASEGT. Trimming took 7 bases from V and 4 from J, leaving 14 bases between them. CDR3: CASTERGIYEQYF. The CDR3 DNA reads TGTGCCAGCACCGAGCGAGGGATTTACGAGCAGTACTTC.

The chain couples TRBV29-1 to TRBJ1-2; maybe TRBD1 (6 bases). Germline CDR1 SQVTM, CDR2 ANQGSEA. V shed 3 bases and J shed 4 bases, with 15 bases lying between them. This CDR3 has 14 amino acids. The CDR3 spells CSVDPQAGAYGYTF. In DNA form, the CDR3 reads TGCAGCGTTGACCCTCAGGCAGGGGCCTATGGCTACACCTTC.

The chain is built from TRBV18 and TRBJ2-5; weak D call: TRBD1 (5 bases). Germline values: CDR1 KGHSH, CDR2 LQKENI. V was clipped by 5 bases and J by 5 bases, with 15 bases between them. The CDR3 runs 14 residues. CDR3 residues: CASSSGPAPETQYF. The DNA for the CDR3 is TGTGCCAGCTCATCAGGGCCCGCGCCGGAGACCCAGTACTTC.

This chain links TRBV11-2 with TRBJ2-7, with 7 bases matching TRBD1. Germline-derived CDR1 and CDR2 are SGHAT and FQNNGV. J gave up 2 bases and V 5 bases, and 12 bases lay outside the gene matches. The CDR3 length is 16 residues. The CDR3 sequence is CASSQGVLVVAYEQYF. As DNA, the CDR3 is TGTGCCAGCAGCCAGGGGGTACTAGTGGTCGCCTACGAGCAGTACTTC.